Below, one T cell receptor beta chain is given with its context. Germline-derived CDR1 and CDR2 are LGHNA and YSLEER. V was clipped by 0 bases and J by 1 base, with 12 bases between them. The CDR3 is 16 residues long. The data were obtained in a study of blood T cell repertoires in COVID-19. Clones were read by immunoSEQ multiplex PCR, and TCRdb kept only the in-frame ones, dropping some. The sample carries 210,000 or so clones, around 81% recorded once. What was sequenced was PBMCs or T cells enriched from blood (not recorded which). This receptor was obtained from a woman aged 40 to 50 with acute COVID-19. The chain has TRBV4-3 and TRBJ1-1; D remains unclear. The CDR3 spells CASSQDPGERNTEAFF. CDR3 in DNA: TGCGCCAGCAGCCAAGATCCCGGGGAGAGGAACACTGAAGCTTTCTTT.